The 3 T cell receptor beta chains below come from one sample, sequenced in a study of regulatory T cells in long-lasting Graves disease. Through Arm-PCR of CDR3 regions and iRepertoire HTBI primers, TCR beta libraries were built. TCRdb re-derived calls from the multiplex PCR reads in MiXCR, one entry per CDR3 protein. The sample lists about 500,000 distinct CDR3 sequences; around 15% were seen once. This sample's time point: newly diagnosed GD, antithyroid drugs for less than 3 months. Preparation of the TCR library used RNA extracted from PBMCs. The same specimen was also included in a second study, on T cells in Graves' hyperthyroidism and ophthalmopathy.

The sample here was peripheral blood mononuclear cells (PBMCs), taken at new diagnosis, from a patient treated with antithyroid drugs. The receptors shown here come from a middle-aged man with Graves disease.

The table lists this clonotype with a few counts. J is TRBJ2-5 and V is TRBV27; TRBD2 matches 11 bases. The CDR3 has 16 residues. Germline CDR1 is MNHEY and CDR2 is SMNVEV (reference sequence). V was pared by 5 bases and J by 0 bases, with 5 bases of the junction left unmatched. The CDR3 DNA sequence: TGTGCCAGCAGTATCCGACTAGCGGGACACCAAGAGACCCAGTACTTC. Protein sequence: CASSIRLAGHQETQYF.

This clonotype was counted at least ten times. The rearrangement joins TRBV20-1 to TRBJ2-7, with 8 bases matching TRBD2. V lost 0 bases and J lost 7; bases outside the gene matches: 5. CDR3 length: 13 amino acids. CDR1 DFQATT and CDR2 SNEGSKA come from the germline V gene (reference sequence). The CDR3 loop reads CSAREREVREQYF. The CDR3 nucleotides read TGCAGTGCTAGAGAGCGGGAGGTCAGGGAGCAGTACTTC.

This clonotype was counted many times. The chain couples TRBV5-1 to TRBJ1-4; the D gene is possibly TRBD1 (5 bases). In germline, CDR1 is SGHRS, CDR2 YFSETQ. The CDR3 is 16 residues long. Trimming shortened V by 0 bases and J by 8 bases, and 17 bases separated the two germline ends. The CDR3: CASSLEGLGVGEKLFF. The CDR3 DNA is TGCGCCAGCAGCTTGGAGGGCTTAGGGGTTGGAGAAAAACTGTTTTTT. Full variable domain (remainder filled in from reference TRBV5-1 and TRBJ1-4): KAGVTQTPRYLIKTRGQQVTLSCSPISGHRSVSWYQQTPGQGLQFLFEYFSETQRNKGNFPGRFSGRQFSNSRSEMNVSTLELGDSALYLCASSLEGLGVGEKLFFGSGTQLSVL.